This T cell receptor beta chain was identified during a study of monozygotic twins with inflammatory bowel disease. Broader study findings: Telling different T cell subtypes apart from each other was not possible. Repertoire similarity did not differ between concordant and discordant twins, possibly owing to limited power. Part of the variability in patient repertoires may have come from differing immunosuppressive treatments.

The germline CDR1 and CDR2 sequences are LGHDT and YNNKEL (reference sequence). CDR3 size: 14 residues. Turning to this clonotype: Its antigen is unidentified.

TCRdb reprocessed the 5' RACE reads, keeping one entry per CDR3 protein, no DNA. The sample spans fewer than 550,000 distinct CDR3 sequences; the ten largest clones claim about 2.2%. The sequence came from a human donor with ulcerative colitis or Crohn's disease, or a healthy co-twin of an affected twin (not recorded which). This chain uses TRBV3-1 with TRBJ1-1; TCRdb indicates TRBD1, and absent DNA this call remains unverified. Sequencing was carried out using blood. CDR3 sequence: CASSQGPGGTEAFF.